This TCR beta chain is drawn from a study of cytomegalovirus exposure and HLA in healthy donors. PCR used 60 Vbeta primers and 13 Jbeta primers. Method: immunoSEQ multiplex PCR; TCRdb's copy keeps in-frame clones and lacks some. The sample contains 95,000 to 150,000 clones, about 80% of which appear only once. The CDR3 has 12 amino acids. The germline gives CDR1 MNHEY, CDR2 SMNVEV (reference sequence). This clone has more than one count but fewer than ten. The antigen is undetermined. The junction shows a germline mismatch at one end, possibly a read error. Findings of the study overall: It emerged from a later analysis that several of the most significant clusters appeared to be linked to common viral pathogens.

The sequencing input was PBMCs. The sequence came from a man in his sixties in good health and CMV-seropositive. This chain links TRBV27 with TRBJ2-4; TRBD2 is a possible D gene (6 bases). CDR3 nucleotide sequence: TGTGCCACCGGGGGAGCCCCAAACAGTCAGTACTTC. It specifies CATGGAPNSQYF.